This T cell receptor (beta chain) was recorded in a study of blood T cell repertoires in COVID-19. Study overall: COVID-19 samples from acute and convalescent phases originated in the United States, Italy and Spain. PBMCs, B-cell-depleted T cells, or T cells were the source of the cDNA or gDNA that made up the material.

Germline V lookup: CDR1 MNHEY, CDR2 SMNVEV (reference sequence). Trimming removed 6 bases from V and 4 bases from J; junction bases left unmatched: 6. The CDR3 contains 15 residues. In the original analysis: How many nucleated cells were present was estimated from reference gene primer amplification. The method was immunoSEQ multiplex PCR; TCRdb's version includes in-frame clones alone and lacks a portion of them. Clone size and the V and J calls come from that table; the DNA yielded D and trimming. This sample has about 210,000 clones; roughly 80% occur once, and the top ten carry less than 7%. The chain employs TRBV27 and TRBJ1-3, with TRBD1 matching 10 bases. This TCR derives from a man aged 55 to 70 with acute or convalescent COVID-19. The specimen sequenced was peripheral blood. Here the CDR3 reads CASSRRTGGGNTIYF. The DNA for the CDR3 is TGTGCCAGCAGCCGCAGGACAGGGGGAGGAAACACCATATATTTT.